In this sample, the clone carrying this TCR beta chain turned up once. The antigen remains unidentified. The CDR3 has 13 amino acids. Germline assignment: CDR1 GTSNPN and CDR2 SVGIG (reference sequence). The trim removed 4 bases at V and 5 bases at J, leaving 6 bases unmatched. This sample is part of a study of cytomegalovirus exposure and HLA in healthy donors. Donors came from a validation cohort of some 130 subjects, distinct from the first 666-subject cohort. TCRdb's table, derived via immunoSEQ multiplex PCR, lists solely in-frame clones and lacks some. The repertoire holds about 150,000 clones, with around 89% as singletons. General study findings and limits: Cytomegalovirus status was reportedly diagnosed by the classifier with high specificity and sensitivity.

The genes are TRBV30 and TRBJ1-1; TRBD1 matches 8 bases. Sequenced: PBMCs. The receptor was derived from a man in his late teens or twenties in good health and CMV-seronegative. CDR3 nucleotides: TGTGCCTGGATTCGGACAGGGCGTACTGAAGCTTTCTTT. This codes for CAWIRTGRTEAFF. Together with reference TRBV30 and TRBJ1-1, the CDR3 gives the full variable domain: SQTIHQWPATLVQPVGSPLSLECTVEGTSNPNLYWYRQAAGRGLQLLFYSVGIGQISSEVPQNLSASRPQDRQFILSSKKLLLSDSGFYLCAWIRTGRTEAFFGQGTRLTVV.